This T cell receptor beta chain was observed in a study of beta chain features in type 1 diabetes. There are a few counts of this clone. Its matching antigen is unknown. The isolated RNA, all of it, was reverse transcribed, so expressed TCRB transcripts were what got sequenced. Repertoires were generated with immunoSEQ multiplex PCR, while TCRdb's copy carries only in-frame clones and drops some. The repertoire has some 270,000 clones, roughly 8% of them found once; the top ten carry more than 0.9%. Study-level points and caveats: Within the patient group, naive, central memory and Treg TCRB repertoires appeared more similar to each other than within healthy donors. Moderate yet significant TCRB CDR3 shortening was seen in Type 1 diabetes patients in all four CD4+ subsets.

Trimming took 5 bases from V and 7 from J; bases not matched to a gene: 14. Looked up from germline, CDR1 is LNHDA and CDR2 is SQIVND (reference sequence). The CDR3 length is 16 residues. V usage is TRBV19 and J usage is TRBJ1-2; TRBD1 agrees at 9 bases. This receptor was obtained from a woman aged 18-30 years in good health. Sequenced input: central memory CD4+ T cells from blood. The CDR3 here is CASSRGTGNKVIGYTF. The CDR3 coding sequence is TGTGCCAGTAGTCGGGGGACAGGGAACAAGGTGATTGGCTACACCTTC.